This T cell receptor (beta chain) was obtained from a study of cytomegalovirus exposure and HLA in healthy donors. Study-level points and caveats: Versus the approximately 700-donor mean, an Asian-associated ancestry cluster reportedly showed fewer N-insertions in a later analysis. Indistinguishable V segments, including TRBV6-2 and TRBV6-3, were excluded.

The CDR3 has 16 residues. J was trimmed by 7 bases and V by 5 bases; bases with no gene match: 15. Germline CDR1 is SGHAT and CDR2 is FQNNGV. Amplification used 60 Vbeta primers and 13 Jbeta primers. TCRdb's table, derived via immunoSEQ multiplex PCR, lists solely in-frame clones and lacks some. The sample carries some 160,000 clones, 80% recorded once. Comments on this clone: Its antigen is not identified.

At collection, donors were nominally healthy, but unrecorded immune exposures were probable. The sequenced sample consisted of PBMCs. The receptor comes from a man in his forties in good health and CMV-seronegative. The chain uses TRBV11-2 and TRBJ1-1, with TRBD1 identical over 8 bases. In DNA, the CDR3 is TGTGCCAGCAGCCCCAGTGTTTCGACAGGGGCGTATGAAGCTTTCTTT. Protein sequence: CASSPSVSTGAYEAFF.